The 18 T cell receptor beta chains in this list originate from one sample, sequenced in a study of blood T cell repertoires in COVID-19. The assay was immunoSEQ multiplex PCR, and TCRdb's table has in-frame clones only and misses some. The table records under 150,000 clones, approximately 80% of them present only once. Sequencing input: peripheral blood. All receptors come from a woman older than 75 with active or convalescent COVID-19.

J is TRBJ2-5 and V is TRBV4-1; 11 positions match TRBD2. There are 15 residues in the CDR3. CDR1 is MGHRA and CDR2 is YSYEKL in the germline V gene. The ends lost 5 bases at V and 5 bases at J; junction bases unmatched: 7. The CDR3 DNA reads as TGCGCCAGCAGCTTAGCGGGGGGGCTTCGGGAGACCCAGTACTTC. Protein product: CASSLAGGLRETQYF.

The J gene is TRBJ1-2, the V gene TRBV10-3; 10 bases are a match to TRBD1. V lost 11 bases, J lost 6 bases, and 9 bases stayed unmatched. Germline V lookup: CDR1 ENHRY, CDR2 SYGVKD. This CDR3 contains 13 residues. Written as DNA, the CDR3 is TGTGCCGCAGCCGGGACAGGGGAGGATGGCTACACCTTC. Its translation: CAAAGTGEDGYTF.

This clone was picked up a small number of times. The chain has TRBV19 and TRBJ1-1, with a tentative D call TRBD1 (5 bases). The CDR3 is 14 amino acids. V shed 7 bases and J shed 1 base, with 13 bases lying between them. Looked up from germline, CDR1 is LNHDA and CDR2 is SQIVND (reference sequence). The CDR3 DNA reads TGTGCCAGTAACCCGGACACAAAGAACACTGAAGCTTTCTTT. This translates into CASNPDTKNTEAFF.

This clone was counted once. The gene calls are TRBV20-1 and TRBJ2-7; D not certain. V dropped 3 bases and J dropped 0 bases, with 9 bases sitting between them. Germline V lookup: CDR1 DFQATT, CDR2 SNEGSKA (reference sequence). This CDR3 comprises 13 residues. The CDR3 region has the DNA TGCAGTGCTAGTCAACAGAGCTCCTACGAGCAGTACTTC. Amino acids: CSASQQSSYEQYF.

The CDR3 loop reads CASSHSGTGELFF. The CDR3 nucleotides are TGTGCCAGCAGCCATTCCGGGACAGGGGAACTGTTTTTT. This chain joins TRBV14 and TRBJ1-4; 10 bases match TRBD1. Germline V gene lookup returns CDR1 SGHDN and CDR2 FVKESK. This CDR3 contains 13 residues. Trimming removed 3 bases from V and 12 bases from J; junction bases left unmatched: 4.

There are many counts of this clone. J is TRBJ2-7 and V is TRBV2; maybe TRBD1 (6 bases). The CDR3 is 13 residues long. The germline gives CDR1 SNHLY, CDR2 FYNNEI. V lost 5 bases, J lost 3 bases, and 11 bases lay in between. This CDR3 is CASSPGTIYEQYF. The CDR3 bases are TGTGCCAGCAGTCCCGGGACAATCTACGAGCAGTACTTC.

This clone was seen a few times. The chain recombines TRBV7-8 with TRBJ1-1; D ambiguous. The CDR3 has 16 residues. Per the germline V gene, CDR1 is SGHVS and CDR2 is FQNEAQ. The V end lost 3 bases, the J end lost 1 base, and 15 bases lay between the germline ends. Written as DNA, the CDR3 is TGTGCCAGCAGCTTCGGACTCCACGGAAAGAACACTGAAGCTTTCTTT. Protein product: CASSFGLHGKNTEAFF.

This chain uses TRBV3-1 (or the pseudogene TRBV3-2) with TRBJ2-7; D may be TRBD1 (5 bases). The CDR3 covers 15 residues. Germline CDR1 LGHDT, CDR2 YNNKEL (reference sequence). Trimming removed 1 base at V and 3 bases at J, with 13 bases between. CDR3 bases: TGTGCCAGCAGCCAAGCATTGGGGCCATTCTACGAGCAGTACTTC. The encoded protein is CASSQALGPFYEQYF.

V is TRBV7-9 and J is TRBJ1-1; TRBD1 is a possible D gene (6 bases). The V end was cut by 1 base, the J end by 6 bases, with 12 bases between. The CDR3 runs to 14 residues. Per germline, CDR1 SEHNR and CDR2 FQNEAQ (reference sequence). The CDR3, as DNA: TGTGCCAGCAGCTTAGAAGGCAGGGGATCTGAAGCTTTCTTT. It specifies CASSLEGRGSEAFF. The complete variable domain, with remaining parts taken from reference TRBV7-9 and TRBJ1-1, reads DTGVSQNPRHKITKRGQNVTFRCDPISEHNRLYWYRQTLGQGPEFLTYFQNEAQLEKSRLLSDRFSAERPKGSFSTLEIQRTEQGDSAMYLCASSLEGRGSEAFFGQGTRLTVV.

CDR3 residues: CASSYLGTAVAYEQYF. CDR3 sequence (DNA): TGTGCCAGCAGTTACCTGGGGACAGCTGTGGCCTACGAGCAGTACTTC. The chain couples TRBV6-5 to TRBJ2-7; 7 nucleotides align to TRBD1. Germline trimming cut 2 bases from V and 2 bases from J; bases unmatched to any gene: 9. Germline V gene sequence: CDR1 MNHEY, CDR2 SVGAGI. The CDR3 spans 16 residues.

The chain links TRBV5-1 to TRBJ1-1; weak D call: TRBD1 (5 bases). V was cut by 0 bases and J by 0 bases, with 12 bases left in between. CDR3 size: 16 residues. CDR1 is SGHRS, CDR2 YFSETQ, per germline. The CDR3 region is CASSLGPQGMNTEAFF. The CDR3 DNA follows: TGCGCCAGCAGCTTGGGACCCCAGGGCATGAACACTGAAGCTTTCTTT.

V is TRBV30 and J is TRBJ2-2, with 10 bases aligning to TRBD2. Germline CDR1 GTSNPN, CDR2 SVGIG (reference sequence). CDR3 length equals 16 residues. Trimming took 2 bases from V and 3 from J; bases not matched to a gene: 6. The CDR3 sequence is CAWSRTSGAYTGELFF. For the CDR3, the DNA is TGTGCCTGGAGTCGCACTAGCGGGGCATACACCGGGGAGCTGTTTTTT.

V is TRBV27 and J is TRBJ1-5; possibly TRBD1 for D (5 bases). Trimming shortened V by 5 bases and J by 0 bases, and 11 bases separated the two germline ends. The CDR3 consists of 15 residues. Germline CDR1 reads MNHEY; CDR2 reads SMNVEV (reference sequence). In DNA form, the CDR3 reads TGTGCCAGCAGTCGCGGACAATATAGCAATCAGCCCCAGCATTTT. Its protein product is CASSRGQYSNQPQHF.

This clone was seen only a few times. The chain carries TRBV4-2 and TRBJ2-7; D possibly corresponds to TRBD2 (5 bases). Germline V gives CDR1 LGHNA, CDR2 YNFKEQ. The CDR3 runs 17 residues. Trimming stripped 1 base from V and 2 bases from J, with 18 bases between. The CDR3 reads CASSQGSNSQRTYEQYF. Here the CDR3 DNA reads TGTGCCAGCAGCCAAGGGTCTAATAGTCAGCGGACCTACGAGCAGTACTTC.

CDR3: CASSQERGSGYTF. The CDR3 DNA reads TGCGCCAGCAGCCAAGAGCGAGGGAGCGGCTACACCTTC. The rearrangement links TRBV4-1 to TRBJ1-2; D gene ambiguous. V lost 0 bases to trimming and J lost 8 bases, with 10 bases between them. The CDR3 runs 13 residues. The V gene's germline CDR1 is MGHRA and CDR2 YSYEKL.

The chain carries TRBV5-1 and TRBJ2-6, with D uncertain. The germline V gene has CDR1 SGHRS and CDR2 YFSETQ. The CDR3 totals 15 residues. Trimming took off 0 bases at V and 0 bases at J, with 4 bases between the two ends. In DNA form, the CDR3 reads TGCGCCAGCAGCTTGGAGCTCTCTGGGGCCAACGTCCTGACTTTC. As protein: CASSLELSGANVLTF.

The chain employs TRBV7-2 and TRBJ1-1; the match to TRBD1 covers 8 bases. The ends lost 1 base at V and 10 bases at J; junction bases unmatched: 5. CDR3 length: 13 amino acids. From germline, CDR1 is SGHTA and CDR2 FQGNSA. The CDR3, as DNA: TGTGCCAGCAGCTTAGTGGGACAGGTTGGAGCTTTCTTT. As protein: CASSLVGQVGAFF.

This chain connects TRBV28 to TRBJ1-4; 7 bases map to TRBD1. With 6 bases clipped from V and 8 bases from J, the junction kept 18 bases outside the gene matches. This CDR3 has 17 residues. The germline V gene encodes CDR1 MDHEN and CDR2 SYDVKM. CDR3 nucleotide sequence: TGTGCCAGCAGCAGTGCTGCCGGAGACAGGGTAGGGGAAAAACTGTTTTTT. Protein product: CASSSAAGDRVGEKLFF. Supplemented by reference TRBV28 and TRBJ1-4, the full variable domain reads DVKVTQSSRYLVKRTGEKVFLECVQDMDHENMFWYRQDPGLGLRLIYFSYDVKMKEKGDIPEGYSVSREKKERFSLILESASTNQTSMYLCASSSAAGDRVGEKLFFGSGTQLSVL.